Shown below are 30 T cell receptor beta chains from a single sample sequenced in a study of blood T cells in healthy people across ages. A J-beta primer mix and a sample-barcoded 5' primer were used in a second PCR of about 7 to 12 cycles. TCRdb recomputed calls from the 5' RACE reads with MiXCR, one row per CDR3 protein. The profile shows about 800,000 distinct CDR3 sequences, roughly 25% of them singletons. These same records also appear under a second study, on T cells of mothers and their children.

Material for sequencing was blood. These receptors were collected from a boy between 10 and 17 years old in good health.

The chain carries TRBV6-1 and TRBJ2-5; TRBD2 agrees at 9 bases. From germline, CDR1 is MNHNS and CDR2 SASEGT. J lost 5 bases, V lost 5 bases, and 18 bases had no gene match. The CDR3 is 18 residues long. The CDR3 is CASSPTPKASGEKETQYF. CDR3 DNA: TGTGCCAGCAGTCCCACCCCCAAGGCTAGCGGGGAAAAGGAGACCCAGTACTTC.

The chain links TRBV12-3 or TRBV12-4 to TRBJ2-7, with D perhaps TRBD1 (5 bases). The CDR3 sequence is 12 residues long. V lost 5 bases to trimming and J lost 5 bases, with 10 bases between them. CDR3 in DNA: TGTGCCAGCAGTGGGGTAGGGGACGAGCAGTACTTC. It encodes CASSGVGDEQYF.

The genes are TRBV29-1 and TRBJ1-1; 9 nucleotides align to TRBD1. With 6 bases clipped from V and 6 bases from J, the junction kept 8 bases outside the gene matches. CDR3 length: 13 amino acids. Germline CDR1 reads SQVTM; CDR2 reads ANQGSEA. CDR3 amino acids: CSVDRQGGSEAFF. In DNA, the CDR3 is TGCAGCGTAGACCGACAGGGGGGGTCTGAAGCTTTCTTT. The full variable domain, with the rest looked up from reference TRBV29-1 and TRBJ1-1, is SAVISQKPSRDICQRGTSLTIQCQVDSQVTMMFWYRQQPGQSLTLIATANQGSEATYESGFVIDKFPISRPNLTFSTLTVSNMSPEDSSIYLCSVDRQGGSEAFFGQGTRLTVV.

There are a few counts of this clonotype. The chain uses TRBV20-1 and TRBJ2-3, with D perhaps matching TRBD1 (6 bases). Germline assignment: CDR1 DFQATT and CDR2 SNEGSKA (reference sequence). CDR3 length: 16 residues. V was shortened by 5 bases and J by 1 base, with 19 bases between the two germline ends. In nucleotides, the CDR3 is TGCAGTGCTCCTGCCGAAGGGGGAATTGGCACAGATACGCAGTATTTT. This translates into CSAPAEGGIGTDTQYF.

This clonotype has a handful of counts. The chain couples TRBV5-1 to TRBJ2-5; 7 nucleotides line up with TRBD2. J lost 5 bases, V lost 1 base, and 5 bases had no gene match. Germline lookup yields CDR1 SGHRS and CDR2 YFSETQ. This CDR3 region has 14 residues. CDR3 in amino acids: CASSLLAVVETQYF. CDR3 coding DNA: TGCGCCAGCAGCTTGCTAGCGGTAGTGGAGACCCAGTACTTC.

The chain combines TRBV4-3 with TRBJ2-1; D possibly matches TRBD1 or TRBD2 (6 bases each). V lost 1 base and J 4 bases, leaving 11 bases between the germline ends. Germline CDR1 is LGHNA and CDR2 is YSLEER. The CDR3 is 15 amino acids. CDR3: CASSQGVGGYNEQFF. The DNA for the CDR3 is TGCGCCAGCAGCCAAGGGGTAGGGGGGTACAATGAGCAGTTCTTC.

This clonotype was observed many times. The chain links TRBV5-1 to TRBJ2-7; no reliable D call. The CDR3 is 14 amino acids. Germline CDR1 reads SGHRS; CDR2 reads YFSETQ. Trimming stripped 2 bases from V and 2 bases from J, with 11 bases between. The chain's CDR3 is CASSLPGSAYEQYF. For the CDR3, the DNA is TGCGCCAGCAGCTTACCGGGTTCTGCCTACGAGCAGTACTTC.

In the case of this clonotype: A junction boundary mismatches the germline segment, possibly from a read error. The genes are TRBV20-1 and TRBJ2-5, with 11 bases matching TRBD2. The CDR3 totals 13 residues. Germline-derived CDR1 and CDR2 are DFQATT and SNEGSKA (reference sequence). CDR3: CSARVTSGDPQLF. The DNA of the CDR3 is TGCAGTGCTAGAGTGACTAGCGGGGACCCTCAACTCTTC.

DNA for the CDR3: TGTGCCAGCGGGGGCGGACTAAGGTCCTCCTACAATGAGCAGTTCTTC. This translates into CASGGGLRSSYNEQFF. The V call is TRBV2, the J call TRBJ2-1, with D perhaps being TRBD1 or TRBD2 (6 bases each). The V and J ends lost 8 bases and 0 bases respectively, with 17 bases between them. Germline CDR1 and CDR2: SNHLY and FYNNEI. The length of the CDR3 is 16 residues.

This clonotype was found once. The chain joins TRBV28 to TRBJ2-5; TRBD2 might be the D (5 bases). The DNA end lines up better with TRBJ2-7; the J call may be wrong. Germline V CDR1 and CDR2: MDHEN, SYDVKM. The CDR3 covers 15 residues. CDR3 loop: CASSPGMWEWNEQYF. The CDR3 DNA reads TGTGCCAGCAGCCCCGGGATGTGGGAATGGAACGAGCAGTACTTC.

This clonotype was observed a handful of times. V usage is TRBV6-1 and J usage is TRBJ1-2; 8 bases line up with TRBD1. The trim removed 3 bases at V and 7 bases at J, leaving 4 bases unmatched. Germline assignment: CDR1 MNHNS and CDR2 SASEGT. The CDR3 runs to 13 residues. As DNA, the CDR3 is TGTGCCAGCAGTGATTGGACAGGGTTTGGCTACACCTTC. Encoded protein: CASSDWTGFGYTF.

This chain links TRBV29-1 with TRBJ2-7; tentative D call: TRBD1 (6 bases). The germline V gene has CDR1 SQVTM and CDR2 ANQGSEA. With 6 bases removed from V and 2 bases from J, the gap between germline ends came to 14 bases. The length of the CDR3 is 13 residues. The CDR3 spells CSVSQGLAYEQYF. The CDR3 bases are TGCAGCGTATCGCAGGGGTTGGCCTACGAGCAGTACTTC.

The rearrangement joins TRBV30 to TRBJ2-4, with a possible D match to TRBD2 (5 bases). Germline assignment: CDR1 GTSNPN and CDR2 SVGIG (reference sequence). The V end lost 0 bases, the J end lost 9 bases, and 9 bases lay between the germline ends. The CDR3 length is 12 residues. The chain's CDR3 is CAWSVRESIQYF. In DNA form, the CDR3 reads TGTGCCTGGAGTGTAAGGGAGAGCATTCAGTACTTC.

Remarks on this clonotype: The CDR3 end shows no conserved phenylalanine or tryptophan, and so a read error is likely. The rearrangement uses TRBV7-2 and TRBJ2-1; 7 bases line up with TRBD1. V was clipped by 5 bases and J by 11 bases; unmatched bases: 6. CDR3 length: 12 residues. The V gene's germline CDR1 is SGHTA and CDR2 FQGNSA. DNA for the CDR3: TGTGCCAGCAGCGCGTCAGGGGGAAAGCAGTTCCTC. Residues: CASSASGGKQFL.

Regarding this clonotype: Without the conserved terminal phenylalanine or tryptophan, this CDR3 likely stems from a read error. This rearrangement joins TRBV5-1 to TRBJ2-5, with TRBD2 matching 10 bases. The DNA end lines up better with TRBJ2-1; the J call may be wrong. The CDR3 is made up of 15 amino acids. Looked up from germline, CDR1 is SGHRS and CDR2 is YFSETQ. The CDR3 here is CASSVGERGGQEQFL. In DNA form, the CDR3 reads TGCGCCAGCAGCGTCGGAGAGCGGGGGGGCCAGGAGCAGTTCCTC.

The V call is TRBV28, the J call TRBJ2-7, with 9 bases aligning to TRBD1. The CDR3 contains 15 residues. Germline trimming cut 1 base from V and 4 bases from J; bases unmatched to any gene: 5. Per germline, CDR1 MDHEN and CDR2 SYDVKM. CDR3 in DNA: TGTGCCAGCAGTTTATACCGGGACAGGGATTACGAGCAGTACTTC. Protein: CASSLYRDRDYEQYF.

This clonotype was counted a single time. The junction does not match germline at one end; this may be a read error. The CDR3 bases are TGCAGCGTTGTCGGGACAGCTGAAAAACCGTTTTTT. Its protein product is CSVVGTAEKPFF. The V gene is TRBV29-1, the J gene TRBJ1-4; TRBD1 matches at 7 bases. This CDR3 contains 12 residues. Germline V gives CDR1 SQVTM, CDR2 ANQGSEA.

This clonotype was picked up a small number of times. The CDR3 coding sequence is TGTGCCAGCAGCGGCACCGGGACGACGGTAGAGCAGTACTTC. It codes for CASSGTGTTVEQYF. The genes are TRBV9 and TRBJ2-7; D possibly matches TRBD1 or TRBD2 (5 bases each). The germline V gene encodes CDR1 SGDLS and CDR2 YYNGEE. This CDR3 is 14 amino acids long. With 3 bases removed from V and 7 bases from J, the gap between germline ends came to 17 bases.

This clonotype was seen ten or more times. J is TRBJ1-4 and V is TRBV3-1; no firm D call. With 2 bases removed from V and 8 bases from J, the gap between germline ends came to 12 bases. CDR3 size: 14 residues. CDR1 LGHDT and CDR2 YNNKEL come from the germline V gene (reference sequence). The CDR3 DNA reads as TGTGCCAGCAGCCAAAAGGGAGGACGGGAAAAACTGTTTTTT. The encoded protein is CASSQKGGREKLFF.

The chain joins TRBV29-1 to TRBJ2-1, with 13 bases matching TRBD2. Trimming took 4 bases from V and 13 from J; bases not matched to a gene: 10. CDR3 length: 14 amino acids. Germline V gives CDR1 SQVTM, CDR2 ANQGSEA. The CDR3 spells CSVGTGLAGEYQFF. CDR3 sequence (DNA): TGCAGCGTTGGGACCGGACTAGCGGGAGAATATCAGTTCTTC.

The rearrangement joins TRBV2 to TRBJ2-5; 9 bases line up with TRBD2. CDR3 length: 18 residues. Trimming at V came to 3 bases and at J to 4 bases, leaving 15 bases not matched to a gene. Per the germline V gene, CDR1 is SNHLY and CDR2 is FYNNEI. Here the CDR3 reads CASSDDSGSRNNRETQYF. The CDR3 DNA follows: TGTGCCAGCAGTGACGATAGCGGGAGCCGAAATAACCGAGAGACCCAGTACTTC.

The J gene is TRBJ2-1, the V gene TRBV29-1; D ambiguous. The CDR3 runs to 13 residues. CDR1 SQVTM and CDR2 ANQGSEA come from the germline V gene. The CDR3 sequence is CRPVRLSYNEQFF. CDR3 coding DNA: TGCAGGCCTGTCCGGTTGTCCTACAATGAGCAGTTCTTC.

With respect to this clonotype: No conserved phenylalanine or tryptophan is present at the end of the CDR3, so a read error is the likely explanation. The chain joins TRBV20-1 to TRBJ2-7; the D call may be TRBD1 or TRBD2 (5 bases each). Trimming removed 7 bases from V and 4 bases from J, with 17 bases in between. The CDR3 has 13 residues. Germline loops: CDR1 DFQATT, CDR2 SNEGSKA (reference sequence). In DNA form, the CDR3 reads TGCAGTGGGACGGGGCGGACTCTGTACGAGCAGTACCTC. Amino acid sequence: CSGTGRTLYEQYL.

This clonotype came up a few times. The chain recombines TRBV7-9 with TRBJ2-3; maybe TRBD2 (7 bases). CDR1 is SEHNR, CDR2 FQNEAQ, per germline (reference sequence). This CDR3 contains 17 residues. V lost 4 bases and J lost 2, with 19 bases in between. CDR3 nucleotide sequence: TGTGCCAGCAGCTACGCGGGGGCCACCCCGATCACAGATACGCAGTATTTT. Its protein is CASSYAGATPITDTQYF.

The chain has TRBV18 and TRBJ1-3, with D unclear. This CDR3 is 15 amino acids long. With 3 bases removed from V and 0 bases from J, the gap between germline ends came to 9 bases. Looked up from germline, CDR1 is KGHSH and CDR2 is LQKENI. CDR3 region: CASSPSGVSGNTIYF. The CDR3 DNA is TGTGCCAGCTCACCGTCGGGAGTCTCTGGAAACACCATATATTTT.

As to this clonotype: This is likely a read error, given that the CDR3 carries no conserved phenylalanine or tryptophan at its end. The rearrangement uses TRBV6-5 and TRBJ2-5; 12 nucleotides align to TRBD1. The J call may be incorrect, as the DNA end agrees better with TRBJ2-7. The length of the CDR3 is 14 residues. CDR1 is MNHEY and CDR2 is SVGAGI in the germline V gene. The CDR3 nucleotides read TGTGCCAGCACCCGGGGACAGGGGGCTTACGAGCAGTACATC. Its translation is CASTRGQGAYEQYI.

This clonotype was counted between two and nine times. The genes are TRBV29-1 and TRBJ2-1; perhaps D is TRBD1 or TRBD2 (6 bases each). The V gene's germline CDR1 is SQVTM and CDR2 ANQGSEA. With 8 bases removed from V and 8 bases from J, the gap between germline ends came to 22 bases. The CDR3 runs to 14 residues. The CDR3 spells CSSSIRGQWYEQFF. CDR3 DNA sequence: TGCAGCTCCTCCATACGGGGGCAATGGTATGAGCAGTTCTTC.

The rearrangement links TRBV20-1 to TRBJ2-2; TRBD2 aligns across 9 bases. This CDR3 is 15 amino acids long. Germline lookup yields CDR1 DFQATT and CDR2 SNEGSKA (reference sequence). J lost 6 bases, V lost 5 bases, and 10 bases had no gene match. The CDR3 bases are TGCAGTGCTGGACCTACGCGGGGGGGCGCCGGGGAGCTGTTTTTT. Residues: CSAGPTRGGAGELFF.

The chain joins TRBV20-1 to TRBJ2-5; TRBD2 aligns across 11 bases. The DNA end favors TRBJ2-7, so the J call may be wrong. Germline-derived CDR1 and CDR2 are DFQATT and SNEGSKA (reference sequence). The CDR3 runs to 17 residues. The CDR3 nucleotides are TGCAGTGCTAGAGATATTCGGCTAGCGGGGGGTTCCTACGAGCAGTACTTC. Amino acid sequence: CSARDIRLAGGSYEQYF.

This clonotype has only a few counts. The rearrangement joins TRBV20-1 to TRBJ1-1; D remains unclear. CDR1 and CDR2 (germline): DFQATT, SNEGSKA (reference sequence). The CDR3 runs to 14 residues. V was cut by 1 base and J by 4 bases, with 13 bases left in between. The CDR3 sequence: CSARVPTGFTEAFF. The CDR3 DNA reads TGCAGTGCTAGAGTTCCCACGGGATTCACTGAAGCTTTCTTT.